Below are 30 T cell receptor beta chains sequenced from a single sample in a study of blood T cell repertoires in COVID-19 (dated by TCRdb to about 2020). The library was made by the immunoSEQ multiplex PCR assay. TCRdb holds this immuneACCESS table with in-frame rearrangements only. Some clones are missing; in checked studies, unresolved V genes explain under half, and the rest has no known cause. The sample yields under 200,000 clones; about four fifths were counted once. The top ten constitute about 2.7% of the sample. Sequencing used peripheral blood. The receptor source for this set is a human donor with acute or convalescent COVID-19. The donor label of this sample is uncertain.

The V gene is TRBV2, the J gene TRBJ1-5; D ambiguous. V was shortened by 1 base and J by 0 bases, with 10 bases between the two germline ends. The germline V gene has CDR1 SNHLY and CDR2 FYNNEI. The CDR3 totals 16 residues. The CDR3: CASSEGLLSSNQPQHF. The CDR3 coding sequence is TGTGCCAGCAGTGAAGGGTTACTGTCTAGCAATCAGCCCCAGCATTTT.

The V and J genes are TRBV2 and TRBJ2-3; 11 bases agree with TRBD1. The length of the CDR3 is 15 residues. Germline loops: CDR1 SNHLY, CDR2 FYNNEI. Unmatched junction bases numbered 6, after V lost 6 bases and J lost 4 bases. The CDR3 loop reads CASRRGTGGSDTQYF. CDR3 sequence (DNA): TGTGCCAGCAGGAGAGGGACAGGGGGTTCAGATACGCAGTATTTT.

The rearrangement joins TRBV7-3 to TRBJ1-6; 7 bases fit TRBD1. CDR3 length: 15 amino acids. Germline V gene lookup returns CDR1 SGHTA and CDR2 FQGTGA. The V gene end was trimmed by 3 bases and the J gene end by 4 bases; junction bases not matched to a gene: 3. The CDR3 reads CASSLRGQYNSPLHF. The DNA of the CDR3 is TGTGCCAGCAGCTTGAGGGGACAGTATAATTCACCCCTCCACTTT.

V usage is TRBV2 and J usage is TRBJ2-1; 8 nucleotides match TRBD2. This CDR3 region has 17 residues. From germline, CDR1 is SNHLY and CDR2 FYNNEI. Germline trimming cut 2 bases from V and 2 bases from J; bases unmatched to any gene: 8. The CDR3 DNA follows: TGTGCCAGCAGTGAAAGTTTAGCGGGACAAGCCTACAATGAGCAGTTCTTC. It yields the protein CASSESLAGQAYNEQFF. Supplemented by reference TRBV2 and TRBJ2-1, the full variable domain reads EPEVTQTPSHQVTQMGQEVILRCVPISNHLYFYWYRQILGQKVEFLVSFYNNEISEKSEIFDDQFSVERPDGSNFTLKIRSTKLEDSAMYFCASSESLAGQAYNEQFFGPGTRLTVL.

This chain joins TRBV5-8 and TRBJ2-7; 9 nucleotides line up with TRBD1. V trimming: 0 bases; J trimming: 5 bases; junction bases outside the gene matches: 3. Germline lookup yields CDR1 SGHTS and CDR2 YDEGEE. The CDR3 consists of 14 residues. CDR3 DNA sequence: TGTGCCAGCAGCTTGGGACAGGGGGAGGACGAGCAGTACTTC. This gives the protein CASSLGQGEDEQYF.

The gene calls are TRBV30 and TRBJ1-5; D possibly corresponds to TRBD1 (5 bases). Deletions cut 3 bases from V and 0 bases from J, with 6 bases between. The germline gives CDR1 GTSNPN, CDR2 SVGIG (reference sequence). This CDR3 comprises 13 residues. The CDR3 DNA reads TGTGCCTGGAGAGGGGATAGCAATCAGCCCCAGCATTTT. This encodes CAWRGDSNQPQHF.

The chain carries TRBV18 and TRBJ2-5; 11 bases fit TRBD2. V was pared by 3 bases and J by 2 bases, with 11 bases of the junction left unmatched. This CDR3 comprises 18 residues. CDR1 is KGHSH and CDR2 is LQKENI in the germline V gene. In nucleotides, the CDR3 is TGTGCCAGCTCACCGTCTAAGACCGGGACTAGCGGTCAAGAGACCCAGTACTTC. Its translation: CASSPSKTGTSGQETQYF.

This chain links TRBV5-1 with TRBJ2-2, with 8 bases lining up with TRBD1. CDR3 length: 14 residues. V shed 5 bases and J 7 bases; nucleotides not matched to a gene: 7. Germline CDR1 reads SGHRS; CDR2 reads YFSETQ. CDR3 DNA: TGCGCCAGCAGTTGGACAGGGCAAAACGGGGAGCTGTTTTTT. Its translation is CASSWTGQNGELFF.

The chain has TRBV27 and TRBJ2-3; TRBD2 aligns across 11 bases. The CDR3 is 17 amino acids. The ends lost 3 bases at V and 6 bases at J; junction bases unmatched: 11. The germline gives CDR1 MNHEY, CDR2 SMNVEV (reference sequence). CDR3 residues: CASSLTSGTSGPDTQYF. The CDR3 DNA reads as TGTGCCAGCAGTTTGACCTCCGGGACTAGCGGCCCCGATACGCAGTATTTT.

The V gene is TRBV28, the J gene TRBJ1-4; no clear D. Germline lookup yields CDR1 MDHEN and CDR2 SYDVKM. The CDR3 is 14 amino acids. Trimming took off 4 bases at V and 4 bases at J, with 10 bases between the two ends. The CDR3 loop is CASSSLARNEKLFF. The CDR3 DNA sequence: TGTGCCAGCAGTTCCCTGGCCCGTAATGAAAAACTGTTTTTT. The whole variable domain, filled in from reference TRBV28 and TRBJ1-4, reads DVKVTQSSRYLVKRTGEKVFLECVQDMDHENMFWYRQDPGLGLRLIYFSYDVKMKEKGDIPEGYSVSREKKERFSLILESASTNQTSMYLCASSSLARNEKLFFGSGTQLSVL.

This chain links TRBV15 with TRBJ1-5, with 8 bases that match TRBD1. Germline loops: CDR1 LNHNV, CDR2 YYDKDF (reference sequence). The CDR3 loop spans 14 amino acids. The junction had 4 bases not matched to a gene; V was cut back by 2 bases and J by 7 bases. CDR3 region: CATSRSQGEQPQHF. CDR3 nucleotides: TGTGCCACCAGCAGATCACAGGGGGAACAGCCCCAGCATTTT.

The chain uses TRBV7-2 and TRBJ1-2; tentatively, D is TRBD1 (6 bases). With 0 bases removed from V and 8 bases from J, the gap between germline ends came to 13 bases. The CDR3 length is 14 residues. The germline V gene has CDR1 SGHTA and CDR2 FQGNSA. The CDR3: CASSLALGAEGYTF. The CDR3 nucleotides are TGTGCCAGCAGCTTAGCGCTGGGGGCGGAGGGCTACACCTTC.

The rearrangement joins TRBV2 to TRBJ1-6; D may be TRBD1 (5 bases). The CDR3 is 15 amino acids. CDR1 is SNHLY and CDR2 is FYNNEI in the germline V gene. Trimming removed 4 bases from V and 5 bases from J, with 12 bases in between. The CDR3 nucleotides read TGTGCCAGCAGTGGGCGCAGGGCGGATAATTCACCCCTCCACTTT. Protein: CASSGRRADNSPLHF. Based on the CDR3 plus reference TRBV2 and TRBJ1-6, the full variable domain is EPEVTQTPSHQVTQMGQEVILRCVPISNHLYFYWYRQILGQKVEFLVSFYNNEISEKSEIFDDQFSVERPDGSNFTLKIRSTKLEDSAMYFCASSGRRADNSPLHFGNGTRLTVT.

The genes are TRBV30 and TRBJ2-7, with D possibly being TRBD2 (6 bases). V lost 2 bases, J lost 3 bases, and 14 bases lay in between. The length of the CDR3 is 14 residues. The germline CDR1 and CDR2 sequences are GTSNPN and SVGIG (reference sequence). CDR3 sequence: CAWSTGLQRYEQYF. The CDR3 DNA reads as TGTGCCTGGAGTACCGGACTACAGCGCTACGAGCAGTACTTC.

V gene TRBV9 combines with J gene TRBJ2-7; a weak D match, TRBD2 (5 bases). V was clipped by 0 bases and J by 1 base, with 20 bases between them. The CDR3 runs 18 residues. Germline V lookup: CDR1 SGDLS, CDR2 YYNGEE. The CDR3 here is CASSVGDRTIRGSYEQYF. Written as DNA, the CDR3 is TGTGCCAGCAGCGTAGGCGATCGGACGATTCGCGGGTCCTACGAGCAGTACTTC.

The chain employs TRBV6-5 and TRBJ2-7; 10 bases match TRBD2. CDR1 MNHEY and CDR2 SVGAGI come from the germline V gene. The CDR3 covers 15 residues. V lost 4 bases and J lost 1; bases outside the gene matches: 4. The CDR3 sequence: CASSSPSGGSYEQYF. The CDR3 nucleotides read TGTGCCAGCAGTTCGCCTAGCGGGGGTTCCTACGAGCAGTACTTC.

This chain uses TRBV5-6 with TRBJ1-2, with D possibly matching TRBD1 (6 bases). The CDR3 is 13 amino acids. CDR1 and CDR2 from the germline V gene are SGHDT and YYEEEE. Trimming cost V 5 bases and J 12 bases, with 20 bases left between them. Written as DNA, the CDR3 is TGTGCCAGCAGGGCGCCCGGGACAACCAGAGACACCTTC. Translated: CASRAPGTTRDTF.

The rearrangement links TRBV19 to TRBJ1-1; tentatively, D is TRBD1 (5 bases). This CDR3 is built from 14 residues. Germline CDR1 reads LNHDA; CDR2 reads SQIVND (reference sequence). Trimming removed 5 bases at V and 0 bases at J, with 10 bases between. CDR3 protein: CASSQPGMNTEAFF. CDR3 DNA sequence: TGTGCCAGTAGTCAGCCAGGGATGAACACTGAAGCTTTCTTT.

V and J are TRBV25-1 and TRBJ1-5; D not resolved. Germline CDR1 MGHDK, CDR2 SYGVNS. The CDR3 is 12 amino acids. V was shortened by 4 bases and J by 2 bases, with 3 bases between the two germline ends. DNA for the CDR3: TGTGCCAGCAGTGTAGGCAATCAGCCCCAGCATTTT. Translation: CASSVGNQPQHF.

This chain links TRBV30 with TRBJ1-5, with TRBD1 matching 8 bases. The CDR3 loop spans 17 amino acids. Germline loops: CDR1 GTSNPN, CDR2 SVGIG (reference sequence). V lost 1 base to trimming and J lost 0 bases; unmatched junction nucleotides: 8. As DNA, the CDR3 is TGTGCCTGGAGTGGACAGGGGAATCCATTTAGCAATCAGCCCCAGCATTTT. Protein product: CAWSGQGNPFSNQPQHF.

This chain links TRBV5-1 with TRBJ2-7; tentatively, D is TRBD1 (6 bases). Trimming left V 1 base short and J 6 bases short, with 14 bases between. CDR1 and CDR2 from the germline V gene are SGHRS and YFSETQ. The CDR3 has 14 residues. The CDR3 DNA reads TGCGCCAGCAGCTTGTGGACAGACGCGAGCGAGCAGTACTTC. Translation: CASSLWTDASEQYF.

The chain has TRBV30 and TRBJ2-2, with D maybe TRBD2 (5 bases). With 2 bases removed from V and 4 bases from J, the gap between germline ends came to 8 bases. The CDR3 is 13 amino acids. The germline gives CDR1 GTSNPN, CDR2 SVGIG (reference sequence). As DNA, the CDR3 is TGTGCCTGGAGTTCGGGGTCCACCGGGGAGCTGTTTTTT. Protein sequence: CAWSSGSTGELFF. Full variable domain (missing parts from reference TRBV30 and TRBJ2-2): SQTIHQWPATLVQPVGSPLSLECTVEGTSNPNLYWYRQAAGRGLQLLFYSVGIGQISSEVPQNLSASRPQDRQFILSSKKLLLSDSGFYLCAWSSGSTGELFFGEGSRLTVL.

The CDR3 reads CASSRESRRGWNSPLHF. The CDR3 DNA follows: TGTGCCAGTAGCCGGGAATCCCGGAGGGGATGGAATTCACCCCTCCACTTT. The rearrangement joins TRBV19 to TRBJ1-6, with a weak D call TRBD1 (5 bases). Germline lookup yields CDR1 LNHDA and CDR2 SQIVND (reference sequence). V was trimmed by 6 bases and J by 7 bases, leaving 22 bases between them. The CDR3 consists of 17 residues.

V is TRBV5-6 and J is TRBJ1-4; D might be TRBD1 (5 bases). Germline CDR1 and CDR2: SGHDT and YYEEEE. The V and J ends lost 0 bases and 8 bases respectively, with 14 bases between them. There are 15 residues in the CDR3. The CDR3 DNA is TGTGCCAGCAGCTTGGTAGCGGGGCGGCGGGAAAAACTGTTTTTT. Its protein is CASSLVAGRREKLFF.

The rearrangement uses TRBV6-1 and TRBJ2-5, with D perhaps TRBD2 (7 bases). Germline lookup yields CDR1 MNHNS and CDR2 SASEGT. The CDR3 covers 17 residues. V was trimmed by 4 bases and J by 7 bases, leaving 25 bases between them. The CDR3 nucleotides read TGTGCCAGCAGTGCAGGGAGCGGGAAGGGGGATAGATGGACCCAGTACTTC. Its translation is CASSAGSGKGDRWTQYF.

This clone was seen a single time. The CDR3 spells CASSATQVSNYGYTF. The CDR3 nucleotides read TGCGCCAGCAGCGCGACACAGGTCTCTAACTATGGCTACACCTTC. The chain joins TRBV5-1 to TRBJ1-2; possible D gene TRBD1, 5 bases. The CDR3 loop spans 15 amino acids. The V and J ends lost 4 bases and 0 bases respectively, with 13 bases between them. CDR1 SGHRS and CDR2 YFSETQ come from the germline V gene. The full variable domain, rest sourced from reference TRBV5-1 and TRBJ1-2, is KAGVTQTPRYLIKTRGQQVTLSCSPISGHRSVSWYQQTPGQGLQFLFEYFSETQRNKGNFPGRFSGRQFSNSRSEMNVSTLELGDSALYLCASSATQVSNYGYTFGSGTRLTVV.

This clone has just a few counts. V is TRBV2 and J is TRBJ1-3; a possible D gene is TRBD1 (5 bases). The germline gives CDR1 SNHLY, CDR2 FYNNEI. The CDR3 runs to 15 residues. Trimming left V 6 bases short and J 0 bases short, with 12 bases between. This CDR3 reads CASRGLGGSGNTIYF. Written as DNA, the CDR3 is TGTGCCAGCAGGGGACTGGGGGGCTCTGGAAACACCATATATTTT. The entire variable domain, with the rest obtained from reference TRBV2 and TRBJ1-3, is as follows: EPEVTQTPSHQVTQMGQEVILRCVPISNHLYFYWYRQILGQKVEFLVSFYNNEISEKSEIFDDQFSVERPDGSNFTLKIRSTKLEDSAMYFCASRGLGGSGNTIYFGEGSWLTVV.

The CDR3, as DNA: TGTGCCAGCAGCGTAGCCACCCGGGACATACCCCACGAGCAGTACTTC. Its protein is CASSVATRDIPHEQYF. This sequence joins TRBV9 and TRBJ2-7, with D perhaps matching TRBD1 (6 bases). Trimming pared 0 bases from V and 5 bases from J, leaving 18 bases between. CDR3 length: 16 residues. Germline V CDR1 and CDR2: SGDLS, YYNGEE. The variable domain in full, with the rest retrieved from reference TRBV9 and TRBJ2-7, is DSGVTQTPKHLITATGQRVTLRCSPRSGDLSVYWYQQSLDQGLQFLIQYYNGEERAKGNILERFSAQQFPDLHSELNLSSLELGDSALYFCASSVATRDIPHEQYFGPGTRLTVT.

The V gene is TRBV6-5, the J gene TRBJ2-7; D is possibly TRBD1 (5 bases). V was pared by 6 bases and J by 2 bases, with 11 bases between. CDR1 MNHEY and CDR2 SVGAGI come from the germline V gene. The CDR3 is made up of 13 amino acids. The CDR3 is CASSKGIAYEQYF. The CDR3, as DNA: TGTGCCAGCAGCAAGGGGATAGCCTACGAGCAGTACTTC.

This clone was detected only once. The chain joins TRBV9 to TRBJ2-2; 7 nucleotides agree with TRBD2. CDR3 size: 16 residues. CDR1 is SGDLS and CDR2 is YYNGEE in the germline V gene. J lost 2 bases, V lost 4 bases, and 8 bases had no gene match. The CDR3 is CASSLQAGFNTGELFF. DNA of the CDR3: TGTGCCAGCAGCCTCCAAGCGGGATTCAACACCGGGGAGCTGTTTTTT.